The clone carrying this TCR beta chain occurred many times. This record belongs to a study of OX40 agonist ivuxolimab in advanced cancers. The CDR3 runs 15 residues. The germline V gene has CDR1 MNHNS and CDR2 SASEGT. Trimming took 5 bases from V and 0 from J, leaving 14 bases between them. Repertoires were generated with immunoSEQ multiplex PCR, while TCRdb's copy carries only in-frame clones and drops some. The data show about 100,000 clones, approximately 87% seen once. This TCR was recovered from an adult with an advanced solid tumor such as melanoma, head and neck, liver or kidney cancer. Here the sequenced sample was CD4+ or CD8+ T cells sorted from blood, taken in a trial of the OX40 agonist ivuxolimab. The chain couples TRBV6-1 to TRBJ2-7; D may be TRBD1 or TRBD2 (5 bases each). The CDR3 sequence: CASSLGAVSSYEQYF. CDR3 bases: TGTGCCAGCAGTCTCGGGGCGGTAAGCTCCTACGAGCAGTACTTC.